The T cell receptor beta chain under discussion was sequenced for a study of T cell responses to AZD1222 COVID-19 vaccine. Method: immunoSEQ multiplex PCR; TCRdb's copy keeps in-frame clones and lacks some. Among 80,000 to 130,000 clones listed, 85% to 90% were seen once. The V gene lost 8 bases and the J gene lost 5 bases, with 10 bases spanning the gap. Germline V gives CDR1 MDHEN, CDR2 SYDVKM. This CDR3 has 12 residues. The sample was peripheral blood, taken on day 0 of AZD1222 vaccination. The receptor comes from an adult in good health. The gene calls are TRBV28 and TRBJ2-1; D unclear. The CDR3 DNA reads TGTGCCAGCCGGATATCACACAATGAGCAGTTCTTC. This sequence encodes CASRISHNEQFF.